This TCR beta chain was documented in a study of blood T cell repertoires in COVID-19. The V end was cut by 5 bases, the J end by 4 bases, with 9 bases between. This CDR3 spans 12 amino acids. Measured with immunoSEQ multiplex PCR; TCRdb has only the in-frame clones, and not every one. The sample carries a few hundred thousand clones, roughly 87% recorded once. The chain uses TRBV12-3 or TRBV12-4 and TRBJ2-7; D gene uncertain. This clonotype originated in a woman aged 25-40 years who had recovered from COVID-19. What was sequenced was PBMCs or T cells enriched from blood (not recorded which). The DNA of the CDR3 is TGTGCCAGCAGTCACTCGACTTACGAGCAGTACTTC. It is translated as CASSHSTYEQYF.